This TCR beta chain was documented in a study of blood T cell repertoires in COVID-19. About the study: Both acute and convalescent COVID-19 samples were obtained from the United States, Italy and Spain. PBMCs, B-cell-depleted T cells, or T cells were the source of the cDNA or gDNA that made up the material.

CDR3 size: 14 residues. Germline CDR1 reads KGHSH; CDR2 reads LQKENI. V lost 2 bases to trimming and J lost 3 bases, with 11 bases between them. A Seattle source enrolled patients during active infection and followed them longitudinally. In the original processing: Nucleated cell number was recorded as an estimate derived from reference gene primer amplification. Method: immunoSEQ multiplex PCR; TCRdb's copy keeps in-frame clones and lacks some. V and J calls and clone size are as listed in that table; D and trimming were resolved from the DNA. The sample carries about 130,000 clones, about 76% recorded once.

The J gene is TRBJ2-7, the V gene TRBV18; the D gene is possibly TRBD2 (6 bases). The sequence was collected from a woman in her seventies with COVID-19, enrolled during active disease. The material sequenced was peripheral blood. The CDR3 nucleotides read TGTGCCAGCTCACCAGGAGGGCTACTCTACGAGCAGTACTTC. This gives the protein CASSPGGLLYEQYF.